These T cell receptor beta chains were read from a single sample in a study of radiation and T cells in renal cell carcinoma. TCRdb keeps only in-frame clones here, not all; method: immunoSEQ multiplex PCR. The sample gives some 130,000 clones, about 88% of which show up once; around 6% is in the top ten. The specimen was blood, collected from a patient whose treatment included radiotherapy and nephrectomy. The receptors come from a woman aged 70 to 79 with renal cell carcinoma. Each CDR3 is given with its conserved first and last residue. Size tells how often a clone was seen (once, few, many) or the class of an expanded clone, and some rows leave it out.

clone size: once
J gene: TRBJ2-7
CDR3 length: 12
V gene: TRBV5-1
CDR3 protein: CASSLMVGEQYF

clone size: few
J gene: TRBJ1-5
CDR3 length: 14
V gene: TRBV2
CDR3 protein: CASSQGGRNQPQHF

clone size: .
J gene: TRBJ1-2
CDR3 length: 14
V gene: TRBV7-9
CDR3 protein: CASLKGTGNYGYTF

clone size: many
J gene: TRBJ1-2
CDR3 length: 17
V gene: TRBV4-3
CDR3 protein: CASSQDLTGGTNYGYTF

clone size: .
J gene: TRBJ1-1
CDR3 length: 15
V gene: TRBV19
CDR3 protein: CASSMWQGQGTEAFF

clone size: .
J gene: TRBJ1-1
CDR3 length: 14
V gene: TRBV10-3
CDR3 protein: CAISENGDRTEAFF

clone size: .
J gene: TRBJ1-2
CDR3 length: 13
V gene: TRBV28
CDR3 protein: CASRDATNYGYTF

clone size: once
J gene: TRBJ1-5
CDR3 length: 15
V gene: TRBV28
CDR3 protein: CASSSLGEGNQPQHF

clone size: .
J gene: TRBJ2-4
CDR3 length: 14
V gene: TRBV6-6
CDR3 protein: CASSYETGGNIQYF

clone size: .
J gene: TRBJ1-1
CDR3 length: 15
V gene: TRBV7-9
CDR3 protein: CASSLAQGAGTEAFF

clone size: .
J gene: TRBJ2-3
CDR3 length: 15
V gene: TRBV9
CDR3 protein: CASPAPFQGTDTQYF

clone size: once
J gene: TRBJ2-7
CDR3 length: 16
V gene: TRBV25-1
CDR3 protein: CASSAGPGHGLGEQYF

clone size: .
J gene: TRBJ1-4
CDR3 length: 13
V gene: TRBV7-9
CDR3 protein: CASSRGSNEKLFF

clone size: .
J gene: TRBJ2-3
CDR3 length: 11
V gene: TRBV30
CDR3 protein: CAWSAADTQYF

clone size: .
J gene: TRBJ2-7
CDR3 length: 14
V gene: TRBV29-1
CDR3 protein: CSVSPGPPSYEQYF

clone size: .
J gene: TRBJ1-2
CDR3 length: 16
V gene: TRBV4-3
CDR3 protein: CASSQGRDNQNYGYTF

clone size: few
J gene: TRBJ1-1
CDR3 length: 12
V gene: TRBV2
CDR3 protein: CARGTVNTEAFF

clone size: .
J gene: TRBJ2-7
CDR3 length: 12
V gene: TRBV15
CDR3 protein: CATSREGGVEYF

clone size: .
J gene: TRBJ1-1
CDR3 length: 15
V gene: TRBV28
CDR3 protein: CASSWTGTVNTEAFF

clone size: .
J gene: TRBJ2-1
CDR3 length: 18
V gene: TRBV5-4
CDR3 protein: CASSLGVTSGRSYNEQFF

clone size: .
J gene: TRBJ2-3
CDR3 length: 17
V gene: TRBV2
CDR3 protein: CASSDNSGGASTDTQYF

clone size: .
J gene: TRBJ2-2
CDR3 length: 15
V gene: TRBV19
CDR3 protein: CASSTDRDVTGELFF

clone size: .
J gene: TRBJ1-2
CDR3 length: 15
V gene: TRBV28
CDR3 protein: CASSLRGGPNYGYTF

clone size: .
J gene: TRBJ1-1
CDR3 length: 15
V gene: TRBV18
CDR3 protein: CASSPGSSGLTEAFF

clone size: .
J gene: TRBJ2-1
CDR3 length: 13
V gene: TRBV19
CDR3 protein: CASSPTGSNEQFF

clone size: .
J gene: TRBJ2-1
CDR3 length: 13
V gene: TRBV11-3
CDR3 protein: CASRGGGNNEQFF

clone size: once
J gene: TRBJ2-1
CDR3 length: 14
V gene: TRBV10-1
CDR3 protein: CASKVAGGQNEQFF

clone size: .
J gene: TRBJ1-2
CDR3 length: 15
V gene: TRBV15
CDR3 protein: CATSRTWGGAGGYTF

clone size: .
J gene: TRBJ1-6
CDR3 length: 15
V gene: TRBV6-5
CDR3 protein: CASSRLEGSNSPLHF

clone size: .
J gene: TRBJ2-5
CDR3 length: 15
V gene: TRBV5-1
CDR3 protein: CASTADGGVQETQYF

clone size: few
J gene: TRBJ1-6
CDR3 length: 16
V gene: TRBV14
CDR3 protein: CASSQTGFLNNSPLHF

clone size: .
J gene: TRBJ1-2
CDR3 length: 13
V gene: TRBV25-1
CDR3 protein: CASSGTDSYGYTF

clone size: .
J gene: TRBJ2-2
CDR3 length: 19
V gene: TRBV19
CDR3 protein: CASSTKRRQGPLFTGELFF

clone size: .
J gene: TRBJ1-4
CDR3 length: 16
V gene: TRBV6-1
CDR3 protein: CASSEGLRATNEKLFF

clone size: .
J gene: TRBJ2-7
CDR3 length: 15
V gene: TRBV11-1
CDR3 protein: CASSSRPTDSYEQYF

clone size: .
J gene: TRBJ2-3
CDR3 length: 15
V gene: TRBV9
CDR3 protein: CASNPSGVLTDTQYF

clone size: .
J gene: TRBJ1-1
CDR3 length: 14
V gene: TRBV7-2
CDR3 protein: CASSFSQGNTEAFF

clone size: .
J gene: TRBJ2-6
CDR3 length: 18
V gene: TRBV28
CDR3 protein: CASSSPTGDGSGANVLTF

clone size: .
J gene: TRBJ1-1
CDR3 length: 13
V gene: TRBV5-1
CDR3 protein: CASSLSGGTEAFF

clone size: .
J gene: TRBJ2-5
CDR3 length: 15
V gene: TRBV9
CDR3 protein: CASSPLPGALGTQYF

clone size: .
J gene: TRBJ1-1
CDR3 length: 15
V gene: TRBV6-5
CDR3 protein: CASSYLRTVNTEAFF

clone size: .
J gene: TRBJ1-5
CDR3 length: 14
V gene: TRBV4-1
CDR3 protein: CASSHSGSDQPQHF

clone size: .
J gene: TRBJ2-1
CDR3 length: 15
V gene: TRBV11-2
CDR3 protein: CASSLTPGQDFEQFF

clone size: .
J gene: TRBJ1-4
CDR3 length: 14
V gene: TRBV7-2
CDR3 protein: CASSLGQGGEKLFF

clone size: .
J gene: TRBJ2-1
CDR3 length: 17
V gene: TRBV6-1
CDR3 protein: CASSGAVGLPIYNEQFF

clone size: .
J gene: TRBJ2-4
CDR3 length: 15
V gene: TRBV30
CDR3 protein: CAWSVPGVAKNIQYF

clone size: .
J gene: TRBJ1-1
CDR3 length: 15
V gene: TRBV16
CDR3 protein: CASSQSGGSNTEAFF

clone size: .
J gene: TRBJ2-7
CDR3 length: 14
V gene: TRBV5-4
CDR3 protein: CASSRGRSSYEQYF

clone size: .
J gene: TRBJ1-6
CDR3 length: 15
V gene: TRBV7-2
CDR3 protein: CASSLGQEFNSPLHF

clone size: .
J gene: TRBJ2-3
CDR3 length: 15
V gene: TRBV4-3
CDR3 protein: CASSPGRGFTDTQYF

clone size: .
J gene: TRBJ1-1
CDR3 length: 14
V gene: TRBV7-9
CDR3 protein: CASSADRGISEAFF

clone size: .
J gene: TRBJ2-2
CDR3 length: 12
V gene: TRBV30
CDR3 protein: CAWYSGAGELFF

clone size: .
J gene: TRBJ2-5
CDR3 length: 14
V gene: TRBV7-2
CDR3 protein: CASSLARNQETQYF

clone size: once
J gene: TRBJ1-6
CDR3 length: 16
V gene: TRBV7-8
CDR3 protein: CASSPGQSFHNSPLHF

clone size: .
J gene: TRBJ2-2
CDR3 length: 16
V gene: TRBV4-2
CDR3 protein: CASSQESQGRGGELFF